These 10 T cell receptor beta chains came from one sample sequenced in a study of CD8 T cells in ankylosing spondylitis. General study results and limits: Within ankylosing spondylitis blood, a TCR beta motif made up of eight or nine highly homologous variants appeared to be characteristic.

Their antigen targets remain unknown. TCRdb re-called the 5' RACE reads through MiXCR, storing one row per CDR3 protein. The sample gives hundreds of thousands of distinct CDR3 sequences, 25% to 30% of which show up once; about 0.89% is in the top ten. The specimen sequenced was blood, either unsorted or a sorted T cell fraction (not recorded which). The receptor source for this set is a male donor with ankylosing spondylitis.

The V gene is TRBV12-3 or TRBV12-4, the J gene TRBJ2-5; 7 positions match TRBD1. The CDR3 extends over 15 amino acids. Germline trimming cut 2 bases from V and 4 bases from J; bases unmatched to any gene: 7. The CDR3 loop is CASSLRQGEVETQYF. The CDR3 DNA sequence: TGTGCCAGCAGTTTAAGGCAGGGGGAAGTAGAGACCCAGTACTTC.

This clonotype was picked up a small number of times. The CDR3 here is CASSARTGGDEQYF. The CDR3 nucleotides are TGCGCCAGCAGCGCCCGGACAGGGGGTGACGAGCAGTACTTC. The genes are TRBV5-1 and TRBJ2-7; TRBD1 matches at 10 bases. Unmatched junction bases numbered 6, after V lost 4 bases and J lost 5 bases. Per the germline V gene, CDR1 is SGHRS and CDR2 is YFSETQ. CDR3 length equals 14 residues.

The chain combines TRBV20-1 with TRBJ2-3; 11 bases map to TRBD2. V lost 6 bases and J lost 6; bases outside the gene matches: 8. This CDR3 is 14 amino acids long. Germline CDR1 is DFQATT and CDR2 is SNEGSKA (reference sequence). CDR3 DNA sequence: TGCAGTGCGGATAGCGGGAGGGCCTCGGATACGCAGTATTTT. It encodes CSADSGRASDTQYF.

The chain couples TRBV20-1 to TRBJ1-6; D is perhaps TRBD1 (6 bases). V lost 6 bases, J lost 7 bases, and 19 bases lay in between. This CDR3 comprises 15 residues. CDR1 is DFQATT and CDR2 is SNEGSKA in the germline V gene (reference sequence). The CDR3 region has the DNA TGCAGTGCCTCGCGGGAGCAGGGGTACAATTCACCCCTCCACTTT. This sequence encodes CSASREQGYNSPLHF.

The chain has TRBV5-5 and TRBJ1-1; no clear D gene. In germline, CDR1 is SGHKS, CDR2 YYEKEE (reference sequence). V was cut by 3 bases and J by 6 bases, with 12 bases left in between. The length of the CDR3 is 13 residues. CDR3 bases: TGTGCCAGCAGCTCCTTTTCAGACGCTGAAGCTTTCTTT. Encoded protein: CASSSFSDAEAFF.

V gene TRBV5-1 combines with J gene TRBJ2-4; D is unresolved. The CDR3 sequence is 13 residues long. Between the trimmed V and J ends, which lost 4 bases and 6 bases, there was a span of 11 bases. Germline CDR1 and CDR2: SGHRS and YFSETQ. CDR3 nucleotide sequence: TGCGCCAGCAGCCCCGAGAATTTAAACATTCAGTACTTC. Its translation is CASSPENLNIQYF.

This chain links TRBV7-8 with TRBJ2-1, with 8 bases that match TRBD2. From germline, CDR1 is SGHVS and CDR2 FQNEAQ. After removal of 4 bases from V and 0 bases from J, the junction contained 8 bases not matched to a gene. This CDR3 has 17 residues. The CDR3 DNA reads TGTGCCAGCAGCTCTCGCGGGAGGCCACTCTCCTACAATGAGCAGTTCTTC. Amino acids: CASSSRGRPLSYNEQFF.

The chain joins TRBV3-1 to TRBJ1-5; D unresolved. The germline gives CDR1 LGHDT, CDR2 YNNKEL (reference sequence). The germline V and J ends were trimmed by 2 bases and 7 bases, with 12 bases remaining between them. The CDR3 covers 14 residues. The CDR3: CASSQKGVLQPQHF. CDR3 DNA sequence: TGTGCCAGCAGCCAAAAGGGTGTTCTCCAGCCCCAGCATTTT.

This clonotype was seen ten or more times. The chain uses TRBV6-5 and TRBJ1-5; a weak D match, TRBD1 (5 bases). Germline loops: CDR1 MNHEY, CDR2 SVGAGI. With 0 bases removed from V and 0 bases from J, the gap between germline ends came to 12 bases. The CDR3 is 17 amino acids. CDR3 nucleotide sequence: TGTGCCAGCAGTTACTCCCCGGGGCAGGTTAGCAATCAGCCCCAGCATTTT. Residues: CASSYSPGQVSNQPQHF.

The gene calls are TRBV7-9 and TRBJ2-3, with 11 bases matching TRBD2. Germline loops: CDR1 SEHNR, CDR2 FQNEAQ (reference sequence). V lost 4 bases to trimming and J lost 1 base; unmatched junction nucleotides: 4. This CDR3 spans 16 amino acids. The CDR3 spells CASSSPLAGGTDTQYF. DNA for the CDR3: TGTGCCAGCAGCTCTCCACTAGCGGGAGGCACAGATACGCAGTATTTT.